The entry below describes one T cell receptor (beta chain). This clone showed up just once. Its target antigen remains unknown. No base quality information exists; no much larger clone differs at one position. The data derive from a study of cytomegalovirus exposure and HLA in healthy donors (dated 2017 in TCRdb). Describing the broader study: In an earlier analysis of 450 to 750 of the donors, approximately 300 Gb of sequence data and 100 million or so unique TCR beta sequences from about 190 million T cells were reported. About 330 gigabases of sequencing data and roughly 81 million unique TCR sequences made up an early release that covered nearly 650 HLA-typed donors. Of the 300 to 450 genotyped donors, 65% to 90% were placed in the genetic ancestry cluster associated with self-reported Caucasian donors. The study was designed to test whether signatures of past pathogen exposure could be identified by cataloging public T cell receptors. The study profiled the T cell repertoires of hundreds of subjects by immunosequencing and related them to cytomegalovirus serostatus. Besides the first cohort of 666 subjects, a separate validation cohort made up of roughly 120 different subjects was used. The study combined high-throughput TCR immunosequencing, statistical association of individual TCRs with disease status, and machine learning to predict cytomegalovirus infection status. To study patterns of TCR occurrence, a later analysis re-analyzed previously published TCR beta repertoires from 500 to 850 donors and added high-resolution HLA genotyping. In the later analysis, no new phenotypic data were used to find candidate immune exposures; instead, reliance was placed on TCR beta sequences and their occurrence across donors. An earlier analysis of fewer than 750 of the donors used high-throughput TCR beta sequencing to judge whether each TCR beta V gene segment behaved as functional or pseudogenic. Donor age, sex, ethnicity and CMV serostatus were compiled together with the repertoire data. A later genetic analysis used genome-wide SNP genotypes for about 65% of the roughly 670 donors, treating that subset as a discovery cohort. Every repertoire in the discovery cohort had been generated on one and the same sequencing platform. Class I and class II HLA loci were covered by the typing at four-digit resolution. Typing coverage varied by locus: about 620-630 donors for A, B, C, DRB1 and DQB1; some 520 for DQA1; about 590 for DPA1; roughly 470 for DPB1. Because of strong linkage in the cohort, 4 to 6 DR-DQ haplotypes were treated as single units for association and clustering. Among some 410 genotyped donors of the cohort, an average of about 240,000 unique TCR beta nucleotide sequences were sequenced per donor, approximately 20% of them non-productive.

Paper-wide results and their limitations: A group of highly shared sequence variants was considered likely to be a technical artifact of the sequencing pipeline. In a later genetic analysis, a missense DCLRE1C variant was associated with V-gene and J-gene trimming of TCR beta chains, and the association was replicated in an independent cohort. A further reported finding was that TCR beta sequences accurately predicted the HLA-A and HLA-B alleles for most subjects in the first cohort. In both the original and validation cohorts, the classifier was reported to diagnose cytomegalovirus status with high specificity and sensitivity. A later analysis associated 16,951 TCR beta sequences with specific HLA alleles at a false discovery rate of 0.05. Compared with equally common non-associated chains, HLA-associated TCR beta chains in a later analysis were more clonally expanded and had lower generation probabilities. While some public TCRs were present in many individuals, most TCR sequences turned up only very rarely across donors. Broadly in line with IMGT annotations, most TCR beta V segments showed up in productive rearrangements about 87% or about 30% of the time in an earlier analysis of 450 to 750 of the donors. Three of the identified cytomegalovirus-associated TCR beta chains were confirmed in vitro to be specific for cytomegalovirus antigens. According to a later analysis, most CMV-associated TCR beta chains appeared to be HLA-restricted, and the HLA associations seemed to be driven largely by CMV exposure. A later analysis reported that several top co-occurrence clusters appeared linked to parvovirus B19, influenza, CMV and Epstein-Barr virus. Because counts were too low, more than 15 rarely observed V segments, including chromosome 9 orphons, were excluded from the earlier analysis of a few hundred of the donors. A later analysis found that TCR association rates varied across HLA loci, with DRB1 alleles showing the most associated TCRs and HLA-C alleles the fewest. When HLA alleles, especially DR and DQ, strongly co-occurred, TCR associations were difficult to assign to individual alleles. CMV serostatus was the only immune exposure information available for the cohort. Because HLA typing was missing for some donors at each locus, association tests included only the typed subset. Linkage disequilibrium might explain the correlated functional status among segregating V segments, but an unknown experimental factor could not be ruled out. The cohort was sequenced for TCR beta chains only, and without alpha or paired-chain data the features that could be detected were limited. The study gave a list of around 170 TCR beta chains associated with cytomegalovirus. Roughly uniform sequencing depth across donors was assumed in presence/absence analyses, although this assumption may not hold. A later genetic analysis reported fewer N-insertions in productive TCRs among donors in an Asian-associated ancestry cluster than the roughly 620-donor mean. According to the authors, the approach could potentially be generalized to other disease states and immunological phenotypes.

Library preparation employed the immunoSEQ multiplex PCR assay. For the multiplex PCR, a mixture combining 60 forward primers for TCR Vbeta segments and 13 reverse primers for TCR Jbeta segments was used. A multiplex PCR assay on genomic DNA amplified the CDR3 region of rearranged TCR beta genes. The Illumina HiSeq System was used to sequence the amplified TCR beta libraries as 87-base-pair reads. The authors' pipeline ran thus. A later analysis counted some 80 million unique TCR beta chains across the 650 to 700 repertoires, and roughly 11 million of these chains were shared by at least two donors. To remove PCR and sequencing errors, raw reads were error-corrected and collapsed into unique sequences using a nearest-neighbor algorithm that merged closely related sequences. Alignment of CDR3 sequences to IMGT reference sequences was used to assign V, D and J gene segments. For a sequence to be retained, at least a six-nucleotide match to both a V gene segment and a J gene segment was required. Rearrangements were classified as productive when the CDR3 lacked stop codons and remained in frame with V and J, and all other rearrangements were classified as non-productive. CDR3 was defined according to IMGT convention as the region running from the second conserved V-encoded cysteine to the conserved J-encoded phenylalanine. The earlier analysis of around 640 of the donors excluded sequences that lacked an unambiguous match to a single V gene segment. In an earlier analysis of approximately 550 of the donors, V segments were called functional above 56.7% productive rearrangements and were called segregating when the between-donor standard deviation exceeded 5%. A statistical classification framework was developed to diagnose cytomegalovirus status using the catalog of TCR beta chain sequences. In a later analysis, TCR nucleotide sequences were compared against IMGT/GENE-DB human TR gene sequences so that V and J genes could be assigned. A later analysis assigned CDR3 sequences and most-parsimonious VDJ recombination scenarios with the TCRdist pipeline. In a later analysis, each TCR beta chain was defined by its CDR3 amino acid sequence together with its V-gene family, and reads lacking a unique V-gene family were excluded. To address suspected cross-contamination and a sequencing artifact, a later analysis removed approximately 600 highly shared, low-generation-probability nucleotide sequences. A later analysis calculated a clonal expansion index for each public chain from normalized within-repertoire ranks of inferred template counts. In a later analysis, generation probabilities were computed using a VDJ recombination model fitted to out-of-frame rearrangements, and the results were checked against IGoR. In a later analysis, TCR-TCR, TCR-HLA and TCR-CMV co-occurrence was scored with hypergeometric tests, and a repertoire-size bias correction was applied to TCR pairs. False discovery rates were estimated in a later analysis by permuting HLA or CMV assignments 20 times. In a later analysis, co-occurring TCRs were grouped using DBSCAN, with TCRdist sequence similarity added in when clustering inside HLA-allele-positive subsets. Co-occurrence clustering excluded repertoires with fewer than 30,000 or more than 120,000 public chains, plus five with anomalous nucleotide sharing. The table comes from immuneACCESS by way of TCRdb, which keeps in-frame sequences with V and J called. Part of the clones is missing from these tables; in studies checked, under half for an unresolved V gene and the rest for unknown reasons. The V and J calls and the clone size are those of that table, but D and trimming were determined from the DNA. This sample gives 160,000 or so clones in total; about 80% of them show up just once. Together, the top ten hold roughly 5.8% of the sample.

The cohort was made up of 666 healthy bone marrow donors. Cohort members were all nominally healthy when sampled, although unrecorded immune exposures were likely present. The donor tested CMV seropositive, placing the donor among the 289 seropositive members of the cohort. A peripheral blood sample was provided by each donor, and peripheral blood mononuclear cells were used for TCR beta sequencing. The Qiagen DNeasy Blood Extraction Kit was used to extract genomic DNA from the blood cell samples. Sequences were obtained from PBMCs. The sequence was obtained from a man in his forties in good health and CMV-seropositive.

In nucleotides, the sequence is TGCAGCGGGACAGCTAACTATGGCTACACCTTC. This sequence encodes CSGTANYGYTF. This chain is built from TRBV29-1 and TRBJ1-2; TRBD1 could be the D gene, as 6 bases match. Deletion took 7 bases off V and 0 bases off J, with a span of 6 bases between the germline ends. According to the germline V gene, CDR1 reads SQVTM and CDR2 reads ANQGSEA. The CDR3, from cysteine to phenylalanine, totals 11 residues. Only the CDR3 portion is preserved as DNA: 33 bases, with reading frame beginning at the first base.